This T cell receptor beta chain was identified in a study of blood T cells in healthy people across ages. Using a J-beta primer mix together with a sample-barcoded 5' primer, a second PCR was run for roughly 6 to 11 cycles. TCRdb re-derived calls from the 5' RACE reads in MiXCR, one entry per CDR3 protein. This table holds approximately 2,000,000 distinct CDR3 sequences, approximately 39% found once. This clonotype came up a few times. The germline V and J ends were trimmed by 0 bases and 6 bases, with 8 bases remaining between them. The CDR3 loop spans 12 amino acids. Germline-derived CDR1 and CDR2 are DFQATT and SNEGSKA (reference sequence).

This TCR was sampled from a human donor in good health. This sequence joins TRBV20-1 and TRBJ1-2, with D unresolved. Sequenced: blood. DNA of the CDR3: TGCAGTGCTAGAGATGGAAGGGATGGCTACACCTTC. Translated, it gives CSARDGRDGYTF.